Shown below are 30 T cell receptor beta chains from a single sample sequenced in a study of breast tumors, draining lymph nodes, adjacent tissues. Axillary draining lymph nodes of breast cancer patients supplied the node samples. Using its own MiXCR run on the multiplex PCR reads, TCRdb lists one record per CDR3 protein. Of approximately 210,000 distinct CDR3 sequences listed, about 30% are singletons. Sequences were obtained from axillary lymph node tissue. These receptors all stem from a female donor with breast cancer. Some clones in this sample may be carry-over from other donors' samples.

At least ten counts were recorded for this clonotype. This may be a read error, as it is one base from a much larger clone. This chain joins TRBV6-6 and TRBJ1-6; no definite D call. CDR1 is MNHNY and CDR2 is SVGAGI in the germline V gene (reference sequence). Trimming shortened V by 5 bases and J by 6 bases, and 17 bases separated the two germline ends. The length of the CDR3 is 16 residues. For the CDR3, the DNA is TGTGCCAGCAGTCACCAAAATTCCGCGGGTAATTCACCCCTCCACTTT. Protein sequence: CASSHQNSAGNSPLHF.

The chain joins TRBV11-2 to TRBJ2-5; 11 bases fit TRBD2. In germline, CDR1 is SGHAT, CDR2 FQNNGV. V dropped 3 bases and J dropped 5; count of bases not matched to a gene: 8. CDR3 size: 16 residues. The CDR3 here is CASSFGTSGLGETQYF. CDR3 coding DNA: TGTGCCAGCAGCTTCGGGACTAGCGGATTGGGGGAGACCCAGTACTTC.

On this clonotype itself: This may be a read error: a much more frequent sequence differs by one nucleotide. This rearrangement joins TRBV11-2 to TRBJ1-3, with TRBD1 as a possible D gene (5 bases). The CDR3 is 16 amino acids. CDR1 is SGHAT, CDR2 FQNNGV, per germline. The CDR3 DNA follows: TGTGCCAGCAGCTTAGAGTTCGGGGCGTCTGGAAGCACCATATATTTT. Protein product: CASSLEFGASGSTIYF.

This clonotype showed up just a few times. CDR3 DNA: TGCGCCAGCAGCTGGACGCCTAGTACTGGCGACAAATATATGAACACTGAAGCTTTCTTT. This encodes CASSWTPSTGDKYMNTEAFF. The chain is built from TRBV5-1 and TRBJ1-1; D remains ambiguous. The CDR3 has 20 residues. Germline assignment: CDR1 SGHRS and CDR2 YFSETQ. V was cut by 3 bases and J by 0 bases, with 27 bases left in between. Using reference TRBV5-1 and TRBJ1-1 for the parts outside the CDR3, the full variable domain is KAGVTQTPRYLIKTRGQQVTLSCSPISGHRSVSWYQQTPGQGLQFLFEYFSETQRNKGNFPGRFSGRQFSNSRSEMNVSTLELGDSALYLCASSWTPSTGDKYMNTEAFFGQGTRLTVV.

The table lists this clonotype with a few counts. A read error may be the cause here, since a much bigger clone is one base away. The chain couples TRBV20-1 to TRBJ2-7; the match to TRBD2 covers 8 bases. The V gene end was trimmed by 1 base and the J gene end by 6 bases; junction bases not matched to a gene: 8. The CDR3 extends over 14 amino acids. Per the germline V gene, CDR1 is DFQATT and CDR2 is SNEGSKA (reference sequence). Here the CDR3 reads CSARVLADGSEQYF. The CDR3 DNA sequence: TGCAGTGCTAGAGTACTAGCGGACGGCTCCGAGCAGTACTTC.

The J gene is TRBJ2-3, the V gene TRBV2; perhaps D is TRBD1 or TRBD2 (5 bases each). CDR3 length equals 12 residues. V was cut by 6 bases and J by 2 bases, with 6 bases left in between. The V gene's germline CDR1 is SNHLY and CDR2 FYNNEI. The CDR3, as DNA: TGTGCCAGCAGGGGGACCACAGATACGCAGTATTTT. This gives the protein CASRGTTDTQYF.

The V and J genes are TRBV25-1 and TRBJ1-4, with D tentatively TRBD1 (6 bases). This CDR3 is built from 17 residues. Trimming took 5 bases from V and 7 from J, leaving 23 bases between them. Germline-derived CDR1 and CDR2 are MGHDK and SYGVNS. The chain's CDR3 is CASSKQGTQGQIEKLFF. Written as DNA, the CDR3 is TGTGCCAGCAGTAAACAGGGTACCCAGGGGCAAATTGAAAAACTGTTTTTT.

This clonotype has ten or more counts. V gene TRBV12-3 or TRBV12-4 combines with J gene TRBJ2-5; D remains unclear. V was shortened by 3 bases and J by 5 bases, with 4 bases between the two germline ends. CDR3 size: 11 residues. CDR3: CASSFRETQYF. The CDR3 coding sequence is TGTGCCAGCAGTTTTCGGGAGACCCAGTACTTC.

The rearrangement joins TRBV15 to TRBJ2-1; perhaps D is TRBD1 or TRBD2 (6 bases each). Germline V gives CDR1 LNHNV, CDR2 YYDKDF (reference sequence). CDR3 size: 15 residues. The V end was cut by 3 bases, the J end by 8 bases, with 17 bases between. Here the CDR3 DNA reads TGTGCCACCAGCAGCCCGGGGGCCCTGGGGGATGAGCAGTTCTTC. As protein: CATSSPGALGDEQFF.

This clonotype was counted many times. This chain joins TRBV3-1 and TRBJ2-7; D gene uncertain. The germline V gene encodes CDR1 LGHDT and CDR2 YNNKEL (reference sequence). Trimming pared 5 bases from V and 2 bases from J, leaving 13 bases between. This CDR3 has 14 amino acids. The CDR3 protein is CASSLSVGTYEQYF. CDR3 DNA: TGTGCCAGCAGCTTATCAGTGGGCACCTACGAGCAGTACTTC.

Many counts were recorded for this clonotype. The chain carries TRBV12-5 and TRBJ2-5; D is perhaps TRBD1 or TRBD2 (6 bases each). This CDR3 region has 14 residues. The germline V gene has CDR1 LGHNT and CDR2 FRNRAP. Trimming stripped 3 bases from V and 3 bases from J, with 11 bases between. CDR3: CASGFAEGEETQYF. In DNA, the CDR3 is TGTGCTAGTGGTTTCGCGGAGGGGGAAGAGACCCAGTACTTC.

The chain uses TRBV2 and TRBJ1-1; D is ambiguous. V shed 4 bases and J shed 2 bases, with 11 bases lying between them. The CDR3 is 14 amino acids. CDR1 and CDR2 from the germline V gene are SNHLY and FYNNEI. CDR3 in DNA: TGTGCCAGCAGTGGAGCCCGATCTAACACTGAAGCTTTCTTT. It specifies CASSGARSNTEAFF.

This clonotype was detected once. This sequence joins TRBV19 and TRBJ1-5; D ambiguous. Germline lookup yields CDR1 LNHDA and CDR2 SQIVND (reference sequence). The CDR3 extends over 12 amino acids. V lost 5 bases to trimming and J lost 3 bases, with 5 bases between them. The DNA for the CDR3 is TGTGCCAGTAGTGTCCCCAATCAGCCCCAGCATTTT. Its protein product is CASSVPNQPQHF.

This clonotype was seen a handful of times. This sequence may be a read error, since a much larger clone differs from it by one base. A read error is likely, as this CDR3 ends without the conserved phenylalanine or tryptophan. J is TRBJ2-1 and V is TRBV6-5; TRBD2 matches 7 bases. The germline gives CDR1 MNHEY, CDR2 SVGAGI. Trimming at V came to 10 bases and at J to 5 bases, leaving 11 bases not matched to a gene. The CDR3 sequence is 14 residues long. The CDR3 protein is CATAYFAGDNEQFL. CDR3 bases: TGTGCCACCGCTTACTTCGCGGGAGACAATGAGCAGTTCCTC.

As concerns this clonotype: A much larger clone lies one base from this, so it may be a read error. The J gene is TRBJ2-5, the V gene TRBV11-2; 7 bases are shared with TRBD1. Germline V CDR1 and CDR2: SGHAT, FQNNGV. The CDR3 spans 15 residues. V shed 5 bases, J shed 1 base, and the junction held 7 bases outside the gene matches. CDR3 nucleotides: TGTGCCAGCAGCATTTCGGGACAGTCCCAAGAGACCCAGTACTTC. Residues: CASSISGQSQETQYF.

This clonotype was found a few times. The chain couples TRBV27 to TRBJ1-5; TRBD1 matches at 7 bases. CDR3 length equals 15 residues. The V gene's germline CDR1 is MNHEY and CDR2 SMNVEV (reference sequence). J gave up 4 bases and V 5 bases, and 8 bases lay outside the gene matches. CDR3 residues: CASSIRTGLNQPQHF. CDR3 sequence (DNA): TGTGCCAGCAGTATACGGACAGGCTTGAATCAGCCCCAGCATTTT.

This clonotype was seen many times. The chain links TRBV11-3 to TRBJ1-2; D is undetermined. From germline, CDR1 is SGHNT and CDR2 YENEEA. The CDR3 is made up of 13 amino acids. Deletions cut 0 bases from V and 7 bases from J, with 9 bases between. The CDR3 protein is CASSLDRQAGYTF. The CDR3 coding sequence is TGTGCCAGCAGCTTAGATCGTCAGGCTGGCTACACCTTC.

About this clonotype: It may be a read error: a sequence one base away is much more abundant. V usage is TRBV6-1 and J usage is TRBJ1-6; 9 bases are shared with TRBD1. With V trimmed by 5 bases and J by 0 bases, 14 bases remained unmatched. The CDR3 runs 20 residues. Germline V gives CDR1 MNHNS, CDR2 SASEGT. The CDR3 DNA is TGTGCCAGCAGTCAAGGAGGACAGGGGACATTATCCTCCTATAATTCACCCCTCCACTTT. Its translation: CASSQGGQGTLSSYNSPLHF.

The chain couples TRBV5-1 to TRBJ2-2; D tentatively fits TRBD1 or TRBD2 (5 bases each). The CDR3 is made up of 14 amino acids. Germline loops: CDR1 SGHRS, CDR2 YFSETQ. V was clipped by 3 bases and J by 5 bases, with 11 bases between them. The CDR3 protein is CASSSGTQTGELFF. CDR3 DNA sequence: TGCGCCAGCAGCTCCGGGACGCAGACCGGGGAGCTGTTTTTT.

The chain couples TRBV6-2 or TRBV6-3 to TRBJ2-3; the D gene is possibly TRBD2 (5 bases). The V gene lost 5 bases and the J gene lost 8 bases, with 8 bases spanning the gap. Germline CDR1 is MNHEY and CDR2 is SVGEGT. The CDR3 extends over 11 amino acids. In DNA form, the CDR3 reads TGTGCCAGCAGTGACGCGGGTACGCAGTATTTT. This translates into CASSDAGTQYF.

Remarks on this clonotype: Without the conserved terminal phenylalanine or tryptophan, this CDR3 likely stems from a read error. V usage is TRBV9 and J usage is TRBJ1-1, with D possibly matching TRBD1 (6 bases). In germline, CDR1 is SGDLS, CDR2 YYNGEE. The ends were cut back, 3 bases at V and 5 bases at J, with 17 bases in the middle. This CDR3 is 15 amino acids long. The CDR3 DNA reads TGTGCCAGCAGCGGAACACAGGGAGCAATTACTGAAGCTTTCCTT. It translates to CASSGTQGAITEAFL.

Comments on this clonotype: An end of the junction differs from the germline gene, which may be a read error. The chain links TRBV5-1 to TRBJ2-5, with TRBD2 identical over 8 bases. This CDR3 region has 14 residues. Germline V gene sequence: CDR1 SGHRS, CDR2 YFSETQ. This CDR3 reads CASGLSGIQDTQYF. CDR3 bases: TGCGCCAGCGGACTTAGCGGGATTCAAGACACCCAGTACTTC.

As to this clonotype: Its ends do not fully match the called genes, so a read error is possible. This chain joins TRBV5-1 and TRBJ1-5; D is unresolved. CDR1 is SGHRS, CDR2 YFSETQ, per germline. This CDR3 is 15 amino acids long. CDR3 bases: TGCGCCAGCGGCTTGACGGGGAGTATAAATCAGCCCCAGCATTTT. It translates to CASGLTGSINQPQHF.

The chain joins TRBV27 to TRBJ1-1; D is possibly TRBD1 (6 bases). Trimming left V 8 bases short and J 11 bases short, with 18 bases between. Per the germline V gene, CDR1 is MNHEY and CDR2 is SMNVEV (reference sequence). The CDR3 length is 12 residues. Here the CDR3 reads CASSRRGAGAFF. DNA for the CDR3: TGTGCCAGCTCACGACGGGGGGCCGGGGCTTTCTTT.

The J gene is TRBJ1-1, the V gene TRBV19, with 10 bases lining up with TRBD1. The length of the CDR3 is 14 residues. Germline trimming cut 5 bases from V and 4 bases from J; bases unmatched to any gene: 4. Germline assignment: CDR1 LNHDA and CDR2 SQIVND (reference sequence). DNA of the CDR3: TGTGCCAGTAGTTGGGGACAGGGGAGCACTGAAGCTTTCTTT. Protein product: CASSWGQGSTEAFF.

This clonotype showed up many times. The CDR3 DNA reads as TGTGCCAGCAGCTCCCAGACAGGGGGCCAGAGAAACACCATATATTTT. As protein: CASSSQTGGQRNTIYF. The V and J genes are TRBV7-9 and TRBJ1-3; 10 nucleotides agree with TRBD1. V was pared by 4 bases and J by 5 bases, with 8 bases of the junction left unmatched. The germline V gene has CDR1 SEHNR and CDR2 FQNEAQ (reference sequence). This CDR3 has 16 amino acids.

This clonotype was seen repeatedly, ten times or more. The gene calls are TRBV5-4 and TRBJ1-2; TRBD1 matches 9 bases. The CDR3 consists of 15 residues. The germline gives CDR1 SGHNT, CDR2 YYREEE (reference sequence). V dropped 4 bases and J dropped 8; count of bases not matched to a gene: 12. CDR3 bases: TGTGCCAGCAGCGGGGCTACAGGGGGCGCGGGGGGCTACACCTTC. It codes for CASSGATGGAGGYTF.

This clonotype was seen many times. The gene calls are TRBV7-9 and TRBJ2-5; D remains unclear. Between the trimmed V and J ends, which lost 2 bases and 9 bases, there was a span of 7 bases. Per germline, CDR1 SEHNR and CDR2 FQNEAQ (reference sequence). CDR3 length: 11 amino acids. This CDR3 is CASSLSAAQYF. CDR3 sequence (DNA): TGTGCCAGCAGCTTAAGCGCGGCCCAGTACTTC.

The chain carries TRBV5-6 and TRBJ2-5; 9 bases map to TRBD2. Germline V lookup: CDR1 SGHDT, CDR2 YYEEEE. The J segment lost 0 bases and the V segment lost 0 bases, leaving 0 bases of the junction unmatched. The length of the CDR3 is 15 residues. DNA for the CDR3: TGTGCCAGCAGCTTGGTAGCGGGAGACCAAGAGACCCAGTACTTC. Protein: CASSLVAGDQETQYF.

This clonotype was counted a single time. The V call is TRBV7-2, the J call TRBJ1-2; 12 bases are shared with TRBD1. The germline gives CDR1 SGHTA, CDR2 FQGNSA. The CDR3 spans 14 residues. The V and J ends lost 5 bases and 8 bases, in that order; junction bases with no gene match: 6. The CDR3 DNA reads as TGTGCCAGCAGCCCCGGGACAGGGGGCGGCGGCTACACCTTC. Its protein product is CASSPGTGGGGYTF.